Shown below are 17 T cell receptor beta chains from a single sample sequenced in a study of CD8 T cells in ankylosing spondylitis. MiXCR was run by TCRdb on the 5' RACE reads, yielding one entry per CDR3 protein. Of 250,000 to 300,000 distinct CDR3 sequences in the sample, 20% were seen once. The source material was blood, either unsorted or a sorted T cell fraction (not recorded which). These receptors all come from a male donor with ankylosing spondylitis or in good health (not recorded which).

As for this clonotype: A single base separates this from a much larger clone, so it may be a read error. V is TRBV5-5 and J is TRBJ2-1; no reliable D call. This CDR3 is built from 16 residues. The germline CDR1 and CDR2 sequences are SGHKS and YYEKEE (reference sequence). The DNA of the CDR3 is TGTGCCAGCAGCCGTTGGGTGGCTGGCTCCCACAATGAGCAGTTCTTC. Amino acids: CASSRWVAGSHNEQFF.

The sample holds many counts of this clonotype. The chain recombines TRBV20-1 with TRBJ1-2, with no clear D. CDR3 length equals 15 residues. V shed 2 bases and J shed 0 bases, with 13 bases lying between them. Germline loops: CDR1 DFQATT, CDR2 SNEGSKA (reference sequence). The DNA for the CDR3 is TGCAGTGCTAGAACCCCCGGGTCAGCTAACTATGGCTACACCTTC. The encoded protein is CSARTPGSANYGYTF.

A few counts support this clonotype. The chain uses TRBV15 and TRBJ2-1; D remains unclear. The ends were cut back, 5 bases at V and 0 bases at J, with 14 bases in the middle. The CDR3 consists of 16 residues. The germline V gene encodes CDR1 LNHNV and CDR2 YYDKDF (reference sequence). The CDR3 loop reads CATSDDKISSYNEQFF. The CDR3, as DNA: TGTGCCACCAGCGATGACAAGATCAGCTCCTACAATGAGCAGTTCTTC.

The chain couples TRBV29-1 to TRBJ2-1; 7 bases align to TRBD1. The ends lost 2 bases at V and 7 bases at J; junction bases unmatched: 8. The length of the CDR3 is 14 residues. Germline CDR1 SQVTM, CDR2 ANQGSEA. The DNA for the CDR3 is TGCAGCGTTGAATCAACCCCGACAGGGAATGAGCAGTTCTTC. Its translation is CSVESTPTGNEQFF.

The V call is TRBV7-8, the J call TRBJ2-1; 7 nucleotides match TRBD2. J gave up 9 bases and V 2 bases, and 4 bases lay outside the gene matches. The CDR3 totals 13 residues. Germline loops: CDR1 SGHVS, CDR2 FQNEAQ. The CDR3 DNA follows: TGTGCCAGCAGCTTATTTGAGCGGGGTGAGCAGTTCTTC. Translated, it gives CASSLFERGEQFF. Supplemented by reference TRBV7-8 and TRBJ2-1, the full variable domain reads GAGVSQSPRYKVAKRGQDVALRCDPISGHVSLFWYQQALGQGPEFLTYFQNEAQLDKSGLPSDRFFAERPEGSVSTLKIQRTQQEDSAVYLCASSLFERGEQFFGPGTRLTVL.

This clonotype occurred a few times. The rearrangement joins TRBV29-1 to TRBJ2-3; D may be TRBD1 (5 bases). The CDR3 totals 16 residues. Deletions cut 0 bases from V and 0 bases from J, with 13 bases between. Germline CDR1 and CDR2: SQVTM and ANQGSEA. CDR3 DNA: TGCAGCGTTGAAGACCCCGGACACGCTAGCACAGATACGCAGTATTTT. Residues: CSVEDPGHASTDTQYF.

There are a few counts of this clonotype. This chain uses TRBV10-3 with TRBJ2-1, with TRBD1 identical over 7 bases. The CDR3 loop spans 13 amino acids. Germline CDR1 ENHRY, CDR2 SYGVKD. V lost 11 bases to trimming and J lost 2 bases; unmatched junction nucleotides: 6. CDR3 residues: CAVTGSAYNEQFF. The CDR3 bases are TGTGCCGTGACAGGGTCAGCCTACAATGAGCAGTTCTTC.

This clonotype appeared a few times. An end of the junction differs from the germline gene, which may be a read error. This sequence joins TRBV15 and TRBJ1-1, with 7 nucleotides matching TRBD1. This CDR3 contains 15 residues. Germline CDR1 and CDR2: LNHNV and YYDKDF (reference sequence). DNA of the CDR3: TGTGCCACCAGCAGAGGAGGGGGCACGGGCACTGATGCTTTCTTT. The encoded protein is CATSRGGGTGTDAFF.

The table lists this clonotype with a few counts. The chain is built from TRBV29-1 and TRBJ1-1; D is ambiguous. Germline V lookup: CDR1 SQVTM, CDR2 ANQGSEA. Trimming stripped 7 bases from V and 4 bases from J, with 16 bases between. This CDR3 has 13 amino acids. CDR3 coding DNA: TGCAGCGCACGGCTGGGCCGCAGCACTGAAGCTTTCTTT. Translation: CSARLGRSTEAFF.

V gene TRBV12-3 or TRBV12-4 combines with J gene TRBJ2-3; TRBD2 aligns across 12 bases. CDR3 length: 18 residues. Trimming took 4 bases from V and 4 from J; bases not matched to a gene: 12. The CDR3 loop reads CASSSSLLAGGYSDTQYF. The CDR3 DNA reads TGTGCCAGCAGTTCATCTCTGCTAGCGGGAGGGTATTCAGATACGCAGTATTTT.

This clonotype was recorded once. In DNA form, the CDR3 reads TGTGCCAGCATCCCAGGGTTCGGTGAAGCTTTCTTT. This translates into CASIPGFGEAFF. The gene calls are TRBV12-3 or TRBV12-4 and TRBJ1-1; D may be TRBD1 (5 bases). V lost 7 bases, J lost 7 bases, and 13 bases lay in between. CDR3 length: 12 residues.

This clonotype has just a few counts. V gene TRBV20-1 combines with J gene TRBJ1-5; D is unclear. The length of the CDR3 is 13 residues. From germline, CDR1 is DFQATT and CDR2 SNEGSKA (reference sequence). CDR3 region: CSHRTGINQPQHF. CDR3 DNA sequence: TGCAGCCACAGAACGGGTATCAATCAGCCCCAGCATTTT.

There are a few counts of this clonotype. The DNA for the CDR3 is TGCAGTGCTAAACCACAGCGGGGGGAAAAACTGTTTTTT. It yields the protein CSAKPQRGEKLFF. The chain links TRBV20-1 to TRBJ1-4; D is perhaps TRBD1 (5 bases). Trimming shortened V by 4 bases and J by 8 bases, and 14 bases separated the two germline ends. Germline assignment: CDR1 DFQATT and CDR2 SNEGSKA (reference sequence). The CDR3 spans 13 residues.

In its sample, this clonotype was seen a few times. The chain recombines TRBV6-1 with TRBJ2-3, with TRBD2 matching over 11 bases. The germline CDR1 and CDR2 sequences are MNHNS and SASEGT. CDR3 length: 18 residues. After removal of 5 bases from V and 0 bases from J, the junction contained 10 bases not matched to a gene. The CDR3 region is CASSPGTSGPFSTDTQYF. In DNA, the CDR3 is TGTGCCAGCAGTCCTGGGACTAGCGGTCCTTTTAGCACAGATACGCAGTATTTT.

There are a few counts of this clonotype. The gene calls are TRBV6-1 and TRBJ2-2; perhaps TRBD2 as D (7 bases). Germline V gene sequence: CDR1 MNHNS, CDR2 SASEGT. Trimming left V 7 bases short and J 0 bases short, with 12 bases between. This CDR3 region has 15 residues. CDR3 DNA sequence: TGTGCCAGCACGGGGGGCATAGCGAACACCGGGGAGCTGTTTTTT. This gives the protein CASTGGIANTGELFF.

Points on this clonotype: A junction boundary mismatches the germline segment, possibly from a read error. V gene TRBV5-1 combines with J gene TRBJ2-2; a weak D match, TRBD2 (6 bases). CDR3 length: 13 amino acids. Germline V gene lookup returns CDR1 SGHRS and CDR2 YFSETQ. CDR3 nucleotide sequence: TGCGCCAGCAGTCCCGTTTCCCGCGGGGAGCTGCTTTTT. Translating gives CASSPVSRGELLF.

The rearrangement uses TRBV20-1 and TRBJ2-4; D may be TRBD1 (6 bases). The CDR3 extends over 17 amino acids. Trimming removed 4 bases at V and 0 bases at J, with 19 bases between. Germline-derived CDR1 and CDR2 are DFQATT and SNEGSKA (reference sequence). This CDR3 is CSATSAGTIIAKNIQYF. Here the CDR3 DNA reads TGCAGTGCTACATCAGCCGGGACAATCATAGCCAAAAACATTCAGTACTTC.